The 21 T cell receptor beta chains given below trace back to one sample, sequenced in a study of preoperative IRX-2 immunotherapy in early breast cancer. TCRdb keeps only in-frame clones here, not all; method: immunoSEQ multiplex PCR. Among roughly 14,000 clones, roughly 88% were seen once, and the ten largest hold roughly 29%. The treatment is: preoperative locoregional IRX-2 cytokine immunotherapy. Sampling took place from a patient treated with IRX-2 immunotherapy. The receptors originated from a human donor with breast cancer.

CDR3 in amino acids: CASSVGQGLTGNTIYF. Here the CDR3 DNA reads TGTGCCAGCAGCGTCGGACAGGGATTGACTGGAAACACCATATATTTT. The chain recombines TRBV9 with TRBJ1-3, with 8 bases that match TRBD1. J lost 2 bases, V lost 2 bases, and 6 bases had no gene match. The CDR3 is 16 residues long. Per the germline V gene, CDR1 is SGDLS and CDR2 is YYNGEE.

The J gene is TRBJ1-1, the V gene TRBV7-9; possible D gene TRBD1, 6 bases. The CDR3 sequence is 14 residues long. CDR1 and CDR2 (germline): SEHNR, FQNEAQ (reference sequence). The V and J ends lost 4 bases and 4 bases respectively, with 13 bases between them. The CDR3 DNA follows: TGTGCCAGCAGCTCATCAGGGGCTGGCACTGAAGCTTTCTTT. As protein: CASSSSGAGTEAFF.

Written as DNA, the CDR3 is TGTGCCAGCAGCCCCCAGGGGCCAGCTAACTATGGCTACACCTTC. This translates into CASSPQGPANYGYTF. This sequence joins TRBV5-8 and TRBJ1-2, with D perhaps TRBD1 (6 bases). CDR1 and CDR2 from the germline V gene are SGHTS and YDEGEE. Trimming removed 4 bases from V and 0 bases from J, with 13 bases in between. This CDR3 comprises 15 residues.

The chain joins TRBV6-5 to TRBJ1-2; D gene uncertain. This CDR3 contains 15 residues. CDR1 MNHEY and CDR2 SVGAGI come from the germline V gene. Trimming shortened V by 3 bases and J by 3 bases, and 14 bases separated the two germline ends. CDR3 residues: CASSYGPTPDYGYTF. The CDR3 nucleotides read TGTGCCAGCAGTTATGGGCCGACCCCTGACTATGGCTACACCTTC.

J is TRBJ2-1 and V is TRBV19; D gene uncertain. The germline gives CDR1 LNHDA, CDR2 SQIVND (reference sequence). Trimming took 4 bases from V and 4 from J, leaving 8 bases between them. The CDR3 runs to 13 residues. The DNA of the CDR3 is TGTGCCAGTAGTAGTGGGCTTTACAATGAGCAGTTCTTC. It yields the protein CASSSGLYNEQFF.

This chain uses TRBV18 with TRBJ2-1; D unclear. Trimming removed 3 bases at V and 5 bases at J, with 5 bases between. CDR1 and CDR2 (germline): KGHSH, LQKENI. The CDR3 is 12 residues long. The CDR3 DNA sequence: TGTGCCAGCTCACCGGTCGACAATGAGCAGTTCTTC. Translated: CASSPVDNEQFF.

The chain recombines TRBV5-4 with TRBJ1-4; weak D call: TRBD1 (5 bases). The germline V gene has CDR1 SGHNT and CDR2 YYREEE (reference sequence). V was pared by 4 bases and J by 3 bases, with 16 bases between. The CDR3 runs 16 residues. This CDR3 reads CASSLLGGEANEKLFF. The CDR3 DNA reads TGTGCCAGCAGCCTTCTCGGGGGTGAGGCTAATGAAAAACTGTTTTTT.

This chain connects TRBV4-2 to TRBJ2-6; 7 nucleotides agree with TRBD2. CDR1 is LGHNA and CDR2 is YNFKEQ in the germline V gene. The CDR3 extends over 19 amino acids. Losses at the gene ends were 4 bases for V and 0 bases for J; bases not matched to a gene: 12. CDR3 region: CASSRWVGGDDSGANVLTF. CDR3 DNA sequence: TGTGCCAGCAGCCGCTGGGTGGGGGGGGACGACTCTGGGGCCAACGTCCTGACTTTC.

Concerning this clone: Germline and junction disagree at one end, which may indicate a read error. The chain combines TRBV5-6 with TRBJ2-7; D not certain. The CDR3 has 11 amino acids. CDR1 is SGHDT and CDR2 is YYEEEE in the germline V gene. CDR3 DNA sequence: TGTGTCAGCAGCAACCAGTACGAGCAGTACTTC. Translated, it gives CVSSNQYEQYF.

This clone came up once. This chain uses TRBV29-1 with TRBJ2-1; no clear D gene. V lost 7 bases, J lost 4 bases, and 5 bases lay in between. Germline V gene sequence: CDR1 SQVTM, CDR2 ANQGSEA. This CDR3 spans 10 amino acids. CDR3 DNA sequence: TGCAGCGCGATGTACAATGAGCAGTTCTTC. Encoded protein: CSAMYNEQFF.

The chain couples TRBV19 to TRBJ2-2, with D possibly TRBD2 on 6 matching bases. V dropped 4 bases and J dropped 4 bases, with 13 bases sitting between them. The CDR3 spans 15 residues. The germline CDR1 and CDR2 sequences are LNHDA and SQIVND (reference sequence). The CDR3 DNA is TGTGCCAGTAGTACCCGGGACTTTAGCACCGGGGAGCTGTTTTTT. As protein: CASSTRDFSTGELFF. The whole variable domain, filled in from reference TRBV19 and TRBJ2-2, reads DGGITQSPKYLFRKEGQNVTLSCEQNLNHDAMYWYRQDPGQGLRLIYYSQIVNDFQKGDIAEGYSVSREKKESFPLTVTSAQKNPTAFYLCASSTRDFSTGELFFGEGSRLTVL.

The rearrangement joins TRBV6-5 to TRBJ2-7; D uncertain. Deletions cut 5 bases from V and 2 bases from J, with 16 bases between. CDR3 length equals 15 residues. CDR1 MNHEY and CDR2 SVGAGI come from the germline V gene. The CDR3 sequence: CASSNGRQGTYEQYF. CDR3 nucleotide sequence: TGTGCCAGCAGTAACGGACGTCAAGGGACCTACGAGCAGTACTTC.

V usage is TRBV14 and J usage is TRBJ1-1, with unresolved D. Trimming cost V 3 bases and J 1 base, with 9 bases left between them. Germline V CDR1 and CDR2: SGHDN, FVKESK. The CDR3 covers 14 residues. CDR3 region: CASSHWTENTEAFF. The CDR3 nucleotides are TGTGCCAGCAGCCACTGGACCGAGAACACTGAAGCTTTCTTT.

In this sample, this clone turned up a few times. The chain has TRBV18 and TRBJ1-1, with a tentative D call TRBD1 (6 bases). Trimming removed 5 bases from V and 3 bases from J, with 10 bases in between. Per germline, CDR1 KGHSH and CDR2 LQKENI. The CDR3 runs to 13 residues. CDR3 sequence: CASSTNRDTEAFF. The DNA for the CDR3 is TGTGCCAGCTCAACCAACAGGGACACTGAAGCTTTCTTT.

Sample share makes this clone large. The chain has TRBV7-6 and TRBJ2-7; the D is unclear. V shed 0 bases and J shed 5 bases, with 2 bases lying between them. The CDR3 extends over 11 amino acids. Germline lookup yields CDR1 SGHVS and CDR2 FNYEAQ. The CDR3 spells CASSLAHEQYF. In DNA form, the CDR3 reads TGTGCCAGCAGCTTAGCCCACGAGCAGTACTTC.

The chain is built from TRBV25-1 and TRBJ1-1, with 8 bases aligning to TRBD1. Unmatched junction bases numbered 14, after V lost 5 bases and J lost 12 bases. Germline CDR1 is MGHDK and CDR2 is SYGVNS. The CDR3 runs 14 residues. The CDR3 spells CASSLKGQGGLSFF. DNA for the CDR3: TGTGCCAGCAGTCTCAAAGGACAGGGAGGCTTGTCTTTCTTT.

The rearrangement joins TRBV10-1 to TRBJ1-2; a possible D gene is TRBD1 (5 bases). This CDR3 contains 14 residues. The germline V and J ends were trimmed by 3 bases and 4 bases, with 12 bases remaining between them. Germline CDR1 is WNHNN and CDR2 is SYGVQD (reference sequence). CDR3 protein: CASSDGARGYGYTF. The CDR3 nucleotides are TGCGCCAGCAGTGACGGGGCGCGGGGCTATGGCTACACCTTC.

This clone was picked up one time. The J gene is TRBJ2-1, the V gene TRBV5-1; 8 positions agree with TRBD1. The CDR3 is 15 amino acids. J gave up 7 bases and V 0 bases, and 6 bases lay outside the gene matches. Germline CDR1 SGHRS, CDR2 YFSETQ. The chain's CDR3 is CASSLDGTGPNEQFF. The CDR3 region has the DNA TGCGCCAGCAGCTTGGACGGGACAGGCCCTAATGAGCAGTTCTTC.

This chain links TRBV28 with TRBJ2-7; the D gene is possibly TRBD2 (6 bases). Germline assignment: CDR1 MDHEN and CDR2 SYDVKM. Trimming stripped 5 bases from V and 7 bases from J, with 18 bases between. This CDR3 comprises 14 residues. CDR3 DNA: TGTGCCAGCAGTAGCCTGGAATCTGGGAGGGAGCAGTACTTC. Residues: CASSSLESGREQYF.

The chain carries TRBV11-2 and TRBJ1-2, with D tentatively TRBD1 (5 bases). CDR1 and CDR2 (germline): SGHAT, FQNNGV. This CDR3 is 15 amino acids long. V gave up 2 bases and J gave up 4 bases, with 14 bases separating them. The CDR3: CASSLIQGRGYGYTF. CDR3 DNA sequence: TGTGCCAGCAGCTTAATCCAGGGTCGTGGCTATGGCTACACCTTC.

The V and J genes are TRBV7-9 and TRBJ1-1, with 8 bases aligning to TRBD1. The CDR3 runs to 14 residues. The germline gives CDR1 SEHNR, CDR2 FQNEAQ (reference sequence). J gave up 1 base and V 7 bases, and 5 bases lay outside the gene matches. The CDR3 sequence: CASTQGGENTEAFF. The CDR3 bases are TGTGCCAGCACACAGGGGGGTGAGAACACTGAAGCTTTCTTT.